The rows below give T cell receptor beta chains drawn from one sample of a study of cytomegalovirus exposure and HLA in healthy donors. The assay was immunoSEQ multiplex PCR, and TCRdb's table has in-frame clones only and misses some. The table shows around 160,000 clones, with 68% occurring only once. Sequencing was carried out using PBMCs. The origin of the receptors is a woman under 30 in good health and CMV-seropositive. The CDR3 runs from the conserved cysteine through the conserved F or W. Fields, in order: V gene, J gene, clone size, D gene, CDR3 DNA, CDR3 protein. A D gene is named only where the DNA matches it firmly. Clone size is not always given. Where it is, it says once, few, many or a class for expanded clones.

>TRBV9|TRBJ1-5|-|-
TGTGCCAGCAACGACGGGAGCAATCAGCCCCAGCATTTT
CASNDGSNQPQHF
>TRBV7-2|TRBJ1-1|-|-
TGTGCCAGCAGCCCGACGACATCGAACACTGAAGCTTTCTTT
CASSPTTSNTEAFF
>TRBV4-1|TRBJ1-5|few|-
TGCGCCAGCAGCTCTGACACATTCAGCAATCAGCCCCAGCATTTT
CASSSDTFSNQPQHF
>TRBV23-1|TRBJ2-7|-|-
TGCGCCAGCAGTCAATGGCCCCTTAGACAACCCACCTACGAGCAGTACTTC
CASSQWPLRQPTYEQYF
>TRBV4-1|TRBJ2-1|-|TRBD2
TGCGCCAGCAGCCCAATAGCGGGGAACAATGAGCAGTTCTTC
CASSPIAGNNEQFF
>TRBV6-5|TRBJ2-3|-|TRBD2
TGTGCCAGCAGTTACTCTTGGGGGGGAGGAGATACGCAGTATTTT
CASSYSWGGGDTQYF
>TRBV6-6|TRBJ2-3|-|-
TGTGCCAGCAGTTACATCTTCGTTCCTAGCACAGATACGCAGTATTTT
CASSYIFVPSTDTQYF
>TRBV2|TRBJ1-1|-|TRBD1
TGTGCCAGCAGGCTATTAGGACAGGGTAGGATACGAAACACTGAAGCTTTCTTT
CASRLLGQGRIRNTEAFF
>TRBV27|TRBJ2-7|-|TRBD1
TGTGCCAGCAGTTTTGGGACAGGGGATTCCTACGAGCAGTACTTC
CASSFGTGDSYEQYF
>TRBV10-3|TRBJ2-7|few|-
TGTGCCATCTCTAACGTAGCCTACGAGCAGTACTTC
CAISNVAYEQYF
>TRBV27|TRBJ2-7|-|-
TGTGCCAGCAGTTTATTGGGGATTGCGGGCGAGCAGTACTTC
CASSLLGIAGEQYF
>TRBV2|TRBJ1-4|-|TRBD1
TGTGCCACTTCCGACCCACAGGGGGGGGAAAAACTGTTTTTT
CATSDPQGGEKLFF
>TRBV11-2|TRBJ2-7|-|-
TGTGCCAGCAGCTTAGCTTACAGGGCCTACGAGCAGTACTTC
CASSLAYRAYEQYF
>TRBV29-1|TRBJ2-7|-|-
TGCAGCGTTGTGGGAGAGGACTACGAGCAGTACTTC
CSVVGEDYEQYF
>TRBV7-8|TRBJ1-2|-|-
TGTGCCAGCAGCTCAAAGACAGAATCCTATGGCTACACCTTC
CASSSKTESYGYTF
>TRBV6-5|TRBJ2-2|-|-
TGTGCCAGCAGTTTTGGGGCCCAACCCGGGGAGCTGTTTTTT
CASSFGAQPGELFF
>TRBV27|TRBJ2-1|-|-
TGTGCCAGCAGTTTACTACCAGCGAGCTCCTACAATGAGCAGTTCTTC
CASSLLPASSYNEQFF
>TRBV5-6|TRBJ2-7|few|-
TGTGCCAGCAGCTTGGACCAGTACTACGAGCAGTACTTC
CASSLDQYYEQYF
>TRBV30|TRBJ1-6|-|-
TGTGCCTGGAGCCGAACATTTAATTCACCCCTCCACTTT
CAWSRTFNSPLHF
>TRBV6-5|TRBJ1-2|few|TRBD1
TGTGCCAGCAGCTATAATAACAGGGGGTCCGGCTACACCTTC
CASSYNNRGSGYTF
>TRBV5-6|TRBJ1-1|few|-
TGTGCCAGCAGCGAGGTCGGAGGGAGTGAAGCTTTCTTT
CASSEVGGSEAFF
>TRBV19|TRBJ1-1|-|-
TGTGCCAGTAGTAAGGCGGGGACTCTTATCGAAGCTTTCTTT
CASSKAGTLIEAFF
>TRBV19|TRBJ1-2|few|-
TGTGCCAGTAGTAGGACCTCCGGGGGCTATGGCTACACCTTC
CASSRTSGGYGYTF
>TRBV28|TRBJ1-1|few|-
TGTGCCAGCAGTCTTCAACAGGGGAACACTGAAGCTTTCTTT
CASSLQQGNTEAFF
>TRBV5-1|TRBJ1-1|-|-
TGCGCCAGCAGTGACGGGGGATTAGGCGCTGAAGCTTTCTTT
CASSDGGLGAEAFF
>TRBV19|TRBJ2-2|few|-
TGTGCCAGTAGTACAGGGGAGAGGGAGCTGTTTTTT
CASSTGERELFF
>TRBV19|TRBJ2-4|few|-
TGTGCCAGTAGTCAGGGATCCGGCATTCAGTACTTC
CASSQGSGIQYF